Reported below is one T cell receptor beta chain. Its antigen remains unidentified. These data belong to a study of cytomegalovirus exposure and HLA in healthy donors. Study-wide background: An earlier analysis identified 120 million or so unique TCR beta sequences in some 180 million T cells.

The study ran its PCR with 60 Vbeta and 13 Jbeta primers. Sequenced by immunoSEQ multiplex PCR; TCRdb stores in-frame clones only, minus some. This sample's clone table lists tens of thousands of clones. General observations from the study: The study had only CMV serostatus as immune exposure information. Earlier analysis yielded a pattern in which most TCR beta V segments were productive about 87% or about 30% of the time.

The CDR3 is 16 amino acids. Germline V gene lookup returns CDR1 SNHLY and CDR2 FYNNEI. The V segment lost 0 bases and the J segment 2 bases; nucleotides outside the gene matches: 5. The clonotype originates from a man aged 50 to 60 in good health and CMV-seronegative. Sequenced: PBMCs. V is TRBV2 and J is TRBJ2-5, with 8 bases aligning to TRBD2. CDR3 in amino acids: CASSEALIAGQETQYF. The CDR3 DNA reads TGTGCCAGCAGTGAAGCGCTAATAGCGGGGCAAGAGACCCAGTACTTC.